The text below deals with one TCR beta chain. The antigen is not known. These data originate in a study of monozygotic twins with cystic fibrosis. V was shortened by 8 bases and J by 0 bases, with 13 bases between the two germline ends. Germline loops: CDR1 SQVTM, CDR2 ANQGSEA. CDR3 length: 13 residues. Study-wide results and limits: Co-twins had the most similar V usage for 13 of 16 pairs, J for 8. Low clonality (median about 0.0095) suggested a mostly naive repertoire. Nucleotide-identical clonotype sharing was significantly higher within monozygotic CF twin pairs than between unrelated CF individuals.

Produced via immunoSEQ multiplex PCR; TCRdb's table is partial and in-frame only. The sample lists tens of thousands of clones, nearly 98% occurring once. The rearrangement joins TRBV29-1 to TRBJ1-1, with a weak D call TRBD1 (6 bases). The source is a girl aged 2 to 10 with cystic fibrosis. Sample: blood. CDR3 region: CSSQKGVNTEAFF. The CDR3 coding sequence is TGCAGCTCCCAGAAGGGGGTGAACACTGAAGCTTTCTTT.